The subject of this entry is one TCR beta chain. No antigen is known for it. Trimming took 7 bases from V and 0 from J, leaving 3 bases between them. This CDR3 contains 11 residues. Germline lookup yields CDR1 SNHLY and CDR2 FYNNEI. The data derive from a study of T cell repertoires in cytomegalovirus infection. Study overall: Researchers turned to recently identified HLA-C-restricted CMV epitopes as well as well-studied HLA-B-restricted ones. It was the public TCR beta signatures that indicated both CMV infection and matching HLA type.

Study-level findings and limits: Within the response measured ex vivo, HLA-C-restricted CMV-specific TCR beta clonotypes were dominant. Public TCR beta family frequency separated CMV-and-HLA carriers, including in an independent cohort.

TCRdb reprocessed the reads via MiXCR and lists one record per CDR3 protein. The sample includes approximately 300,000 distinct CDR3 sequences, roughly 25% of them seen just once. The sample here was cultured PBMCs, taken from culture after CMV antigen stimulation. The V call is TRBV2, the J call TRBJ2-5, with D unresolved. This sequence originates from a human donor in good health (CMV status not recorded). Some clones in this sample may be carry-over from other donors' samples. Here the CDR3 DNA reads TGTGCCAGCAAGTACCAAGAGACCCAGTACTTC. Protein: CASKYQETQYF.